A single T cell receptor beta chain is shown here with its context. Its cognate antigen is unknown. The data were obtained in a study of metastatic and nonmetastatic thyroid tumors. Germline V gene sequence: CDR1 LNHDA, CDR2 SQIVND (reference sequence). CDR3 length: 11 amino acids. J gave up 9 bases and V 5 bases, and 3 bases lay outside the gene matches. No treatment of any kind had been given to any patient before thyroid surgery. Study results and limitations: A significant increase in TCR beta diversity was reportedly seen in malignant thyroid tumors relative to benign nodules, in blood and tumor.

Using MiXCR, TCRdb re-called clones from the PCR reads. This sample has 30,000 to 35,000 clones; about 21% occur once, and the top ten carry 20% to 25%. Material for sequencing was blood. This clonotype was sampled from a female donor with papillary thyroid cancer or a benign thyroid nodule (not recorded which). Some clones in this sample may be carry-over from other donors' samples. The gene calls are TRBV19 and TRBJ1-1, with 7 bases lining up with TRBD1. CDR3 amino acids: CASSGTEKAFF. DNA of the CDR3: TGTGCCAGTAGTGGGACAGAAAAAGCTTTCTTT. The full variable domain, completed using reference TRBV19 and TRBJ1-1, is DGGITQSPKYLFRKEGQNVTLSCEQNLNHDAMYWYRQDPGQGLRLIYYSQIVNDFQKGDIAEGYSVSREKKESFPLTVTSAQKNPTAFYLCASSGTEKAFFGQGTRLTVV.